These 28 T cell receptor beta chains were sequenced from one sample in a study of T cell repertoires in cytomegalovirus infection. TCRdb re-derived calls from the reads in MiXCR, one entry per CDR3 protein. The sample yields 95,000 to 120,000 distinct CDR3 sequences, 30% to 35% seen once. Which antigens these TCRs recognize remains unknown. The specimen was CD8+ T cells from cultured PBMCs, collected from culture after CMV antigen stimulation. These receptor sequences come from a human donor in good health (CMV status not recorded). Some clones in this sample may be carry-over from other donors' samples.

This clonotype occurred a few times. The V gene is TRBV4-1, the J gene TRBJ2-6; 11 bases map to TRBD1. The CDR3 spans 17 residues. Germline trimming cut 1 base from V and 2 bases from J; bases unmatched to any gene: 1. Germline V lookup: CDR1 MGHRA, CDR2 YSYEKL. Written as DNA, the CDR3 is TGCGCCAGCAGCCAAGGGACAGGGGGCGCTGGGGCCAACGTCCTGACTTTC. Translating it yields CASSQGTGGAGANVLTF.

This clonotype was observed many times. This sequence joins TRBV16 and TRBJ1-2, with 8 bases fitting TRBD1. The length of the CDR3 is 14 residues. The V gene end was trimmed by 4 bases and the J gene end by 1 base; junction bases not matched to a gene: 2. The germline V gene encodes CDR1 KGHSY and CDR2 FQNENV. CDR3 region: CASSPGQVNYGYTF. In nucleotides, the CDR3 is TGTGCCAGCAGCCCGGGACAGGTTAACTATGGCTACACCTTC. The entire variable domain, with the rest obtained from reference TRBV16 and TRBJ1-2, is as follows: GEEVAQTPKHLVRGEGQKAKLYCAPIKGHSYVFWYQQVLKNEFKFLISFQNENVFDETGMPKERFSAKCLPNSPCSLEIQATKLEDSAVYFCASSPGQVNYGYTFGSGTRLTVV.

This clonotype was picked up many times. This sequence joins TRBV6-1 and TRBJ2-3; the D gene is possibly TRBD1 (8 bases). This CDR3 has 16 residues. The V and J ends lost 2 bases and 4 bases respectively, with 16 bases between them. Germline assignment: CDR1 MNHNS and CDR2 SASEGT. CDR3 sequence reads: CASSEQQGEGADTQYF. In DNA form, the CDR3 reads TGTGCCAGCAGTGAACAACAGGGGGAGGGTGCAGATACGCAGTATTTT.

The sample holds a few counts of this clonotype. V usage is TRBV7-9 and J usage is TRBJ1-6; the D gene is possibly TRBD1 (5 bases). The CDR3 length is 16 residues. Germline-derived CDR1 and CDR2 are SEHNR and FQNEAQ (reference sequence). With 8 bases removed from V and 0 bases from J, the gap between germline ends came to 14 bases. Here the CDR3 reads CASSIGGGSYNSPLHF. CDR3 bases: TGTGCCAGCTCCATTGGGGGAGGCTCCTATAATTCACCCCTCCACTTT.

The rearrangement uses TRBV7-9 and TRBJ2-5, with TRBD2 as a possible D gene (5 bases). Germline CDR1 SEHNR, CDR2 FQNEAQ (reference sequence). V was pared by 3 bases and J by 0 bases, with 11 bases between. The CDR3 is 15 residues long. CDR3 coding DNA: TGTGCCAGCAGCTTTGGTCCGGGGTACCAAGAGACCCAGTACTTC. Its translation is CASSFGPGYQETQYF.

This clonotype appeared a few times. The chain has TRBV5-4 and TRBJ2-4; the match to TRBD1 covers 7 bases. Germline V lookup: CDR1 SGHNT, CDR2 YYREEE (reference sequence). The ends lost 4 bases at V and 7 bases at J; junction bases unmatched: 8. CDR3 length: 14 residues. CDR3 nucleotide sequence: TGTGCCAGCAGCAGTACAGGGGAGAGGAACATTCAGTACTTC. Encoded protein: CASSSTGERNIQYF.

The V gene is TRBV5-1, the J gene TRBJ2-1, with D possibly TRBD1 on 6 matching bases. Deletions cut 6 bases from V and 9 bases from J, with 22 bases between. The CDR3 is 15 residues long. Germline assignment: CDR1 SGHRS and CDR2 YFSETQ. The chain's CDR3 is CASNKGTSGMGEQFF. CDR3 DNA: TGCGCCAGCAATAAAGGGACATCTGGCATGGGTGAGCAGTTCTTC.

This clonotype was recorded a few times. The chain joins TRBV6-5 to TRBJ2-5; 9 nucleotides align to TRBD2. The germline V gene has CDR1 MNHEY and CDR2 SVGAGI. J lost 1 base, V lost 3 bases, and 3 bases had no gene match. CDR3 length equals 15 residues. The CDR3 bases are TGTGCCAGCAGTTATTTGACTAGCGGCCAAGAGACCCAGTACTTC. It specifies CASSYLTSGQETQYF.

Here the CDR3 DNA reads TGTGCCAGCAGCTCACTGGAGGGCAGCTACTACGAGCAGTACTTC. This codes for CASSSLEGSYYEQYF. The rearrangement links TRBV7-4 to TRBJ2-7, with D maybe TRBD2 (6 bases). Germline lookup yields CDR1 SGHVT and CDR2 SQSDAQ. CDR3 length: 15 amino acids. Trimming pared 4 bases from V and 3 bases from J, leaving 16 bases between.

In its sample, this clonotype was seen a few times. The gene calls are TRBV12-3 or TRBV12-4 and TRBJ1-5, with D uncertain. The CDR3 loop spans 14 amino acids. The V gene lost 6 bases and the J gene lost 5 bases, with 14 bases spanning the gap. The CDR3 reads CASRLGRTDQPQHF. CDR3 nucleotide sequence: TGTGCCAGCAGACTTGGACGGACTGATCAGCCCCAGCATTTT.

In this sample, this clonotype turned up a few times. This chain joins TRBV19 and TRBJ2-1; tentatively, D is TRBD1 (5 bases). V was trimmed by 2 bases and J by 5 bases, leaving 10 bases between them. Germline values: CDR1 LNHDA, CDR2 SQIVND (reference sequence). The CDR3 length is 14 residues. The DNA for the CDR3 is TGTGCCAGTAGTATATTACAGGCGAACAATGAGCAGTTCTTC. Amino acid sequence: CASSILQANNEQFF.

This clonotype has more than one count but fewer than ten. This rearrangement joins TRBV6-1 to TRBJ2-5; 7 bases map to TRBD1. The CDR3 totals 14 residues. V lost 4 bases, J lost 4 bases, and 6 bases stayed unmatched. Germline V lookup: CDR1 MNHNS, CDR2 SASEGT. CDR3 residues: CASSGQGMAETQYF. CDR3 DNA: TGTGCCAGCAGTGGACAGGGTATGGCAGAGACCCAGTACTTC.

This clonotype was observed many times. V usage is TRBV7-2 and J usage is TRBJ1-1; 8 positions agree with TRBD1. Per the germline V gene, CDR1 is SGHTA and CDR2 is FQGNSA. The CDR3 covers 13 residues. J was trimmed by 8 bases and V by 5 bases; bases with no gene match: 7. CDR3 in amino acids: CASSNNRGREAFF. The DNA of the CDR3 is TGTGCCAGCAGCAATAACAGGGGGAGGGAAGCTTTCTTT.

This clonotype was observed a few times. CDR3 coding DNA: TGTGCCAGCAGCTACGGGCCACCCGGGACAGGGTTTGGCGACGAGCAGTACTTC. Its translation: CASSYGPPGTGFGDEQYF. The rearrangement uses TRBV12-3 or TRBV12-4 and TRBJ2-7; TRBD1 matches 9 bases. The CDR3 contains 18 residues. After removal of 6 bases from V and 5 bases from J, the junction contained 20 bases not matched to a gene.

This chain links TRBV4-3 with TRBJ2-3; D is possibly TRBD2 (7 bases). Germline lookup yields CDR1 LGHNA and CDR2 YSLEER. The CDR3 spans 15 residues. Deletions cut 5 bases from V and 3 bases from J, with 15 bases between. The CDR3 region has the DNA TGCGCCAGCAGCACTGGCGGGGGCCAGACAGATACGCAGTATTTT. This codes for CASSTGGGQTDTQYF.

This clonotype showed up just a few times. In nucleotides, the CDR3 is TGCGCCAGCACCAGGGGGAGTGAAGCTTTCTTT. Translating gives CASTRGSEAFF. V and J are TRBV4-1 and TRBJ1-1; TRBD1 matches 7 bases. The CDR3 consists of 11 residues. Per the germline V gene, CDR1 is MGHRA and CDR2 is YSYEKL. With V trimmed by 7 bases and J by 7 bases, 3 bases remained unmatched.

This clonotype showed up just a few times. The rearrangement uses TRBV7-9 and TRBJ1-4, with a weak D call TRBD1 (6 bases). Trimming took 1 base from V and 12 from J, leaving 9 bases between them. This CDR3 is built from 12 residues. Germline V gene data show CDR1 as SEHNR and CDR2 as FQNEAQ (reference sequence). The DNA of the CDR3 is TGTGCCAGCAGCTTAGGCAGGGGACAACTGTTTTTT. Its protein is CASSLGRGQLFF.

V usage is TRBV6-6 and J usage is TRBJ1-1; TRBD1 aligns across 7 bases. Germline lookup yields CDR1 MNHNY and CDR2 SVGAGI (reference sequence). This CDR3 has 15 residues. The J segment lost 1 base and the V segment lost 8 bases, leaving 10 bases of the junction unmatched. The CDR3 region is CASQRPGQENTEAFF. The CDR3 DNA follows: TGTGCCAGCCAGAGACCAGGACAGGAGAACACTGAAGCTTTCTTT.

This chain uses TRBV11-2 with TRBJ2-3, with 11 bases aligning to TRBD2. The germline V gene encodes CDR1 SGHAT and CDR2 FQNNGV. The length of the CDR3 is 16 residues. Germline trimming cut 3 bases from V and 3 bases from J; bases unmatched to any gene: 5. The CDR3 DNA reads as TGTGCCAGCAGCTTTTTCCGGACTAGCGGGACAGATACGCAGTATTTT. Residues: CASSFFRTSGTDTQYF.

The DNA for the CDR3 is TGTGCCAGCAGCTCTGGACTAAGCGGGGGGGCCGGCATTCAGTACTTC. As protein: CASSSGLSGGAGIQYF. The chain joins TRBV7-8 to TRBJ2-4; 10 nucleotides line up with TRBD2. Looked up from germline, CDR1 is SGHVS and CDR2 is FQNEAQ. The CDR3 runs to 16 residues. Trimming took 4 bases from V and 9 from J; bases not matched to a gene: 12.

This clonotype was observed at least ten times. The chain is built from TRBV11-2 and TRBJ2-3; D not certain. Germline CDR1 is SGHAT and CDR2 is FQNNGV. The ends were cut back, 1 base at V and 6 bases at J, with 5 bases in the middle. The CDR3 totals 12 residues. In nucleotides, the CDR3 is TGTGCCAGCAGCTTAGTTTCTGATACGCAGTATTTT. Its protein is CASSLVSDTQYF.

In this sample, this clonotype turned up once. This chain joins TRBV4-1 and TRBJ2-1; TRBD2 is a possible D gene (5 bases). V was clipped by 1 base and J by 3 bases, with 10 bases between them. Per the germline V gene, CDR1 is MGHRA and CDR2 is YSYEKL. CDR3 length: 15 residues. CDR3 nucleotide sequence: TGCGCCAGCAGCCAAGGTCTAGCCAACTACAATGAGCAGTTCTTC. This encodes CASSQGLANYNEQFF.

This clonotype was counted at least ten times. The chain links TRBV6-2 or TRBV6-3 to TRBJ2-3; no clear D gene. The germline V gene has CDR1 MNHEY and CDR2 SVGEGT. The CDR3 spans 14 residues. The germline V and J ends were trimmed by 2 bases and 2 bases, with 8 bases remaining between them. In nucleotides, the CDR3 is TGTGCCAGCAGTTACACATCGTCCACAGATACGCAGTATTTT. Residues: CASSYTSSTDTQYF.

This clonotype was observed a handful of times. The chain employs TRBV2 and TRBJ2-5; no reliable D call. The CDR3 extends over 13 amino acids. Trimming cost V 4 bases and J 1 base, with 7 bases left between them. CDR1 is SNHLY, CDR2 FYNNEI, per germline. CDR3 sequence reads: CASSVTVQETQYF. CDR3 coding DNA: TGTGCCAGCAGTGTCACAGTCCAAGAGACCCAGTACTTC.

The chain links TRBV29-1 to TRBJ1-2; D not certain. V gave up 3 bases and J gave up 1 base, with 12 bases separating them. Per germline, CDR1 SQVTM and CDR2 ANQGSEA. CDR3 length: 14 amino acids. CDR3 nucleotide sequence: TGCAGCGTTGATAACGGAAGAAATAACTATGGCTACACCTTC. Translation gives CSVDNGRNNYGYTF.

The gene calls are TRBV27 and TRBJ2-7; D remains unclear. From germline, CDR1 is MNHEY and CDR2 SMNVEV (reference sequence). V was pared by 3 bases and J by 2 bases, with 8 bases between. There are 13 residues in the CDR3. Written as DNA, the CDR3 is TGTGCCAGCAGTTTCGGAGTGGCCTACGAGCAGTACTTC. Translating it yields CASSFGVAYEQYF.

This clonotype has at least ten counts. This sequence joins TRBV28 and TRBJ1-5, with 9 bases that match TRBD1. The CDR3 is 17 amino acids. V was pared by 6 bases and J by 2 bases, with 11 bases of the junction left unmatched. Germline assignment: CDR1 MDHEN and CDR2 SYDVKM. This CDR3 reads CASSGGQGLRGNQPQHF. CDR3 DNA sequence: TGTGCCAGCAGCGGAGGACAGGGGCTACGGGGCAATCAGCCCCAGCATTTT.

This clonotype was counted between two and nine times. CDR3 in amino acids: CASSYAGISQPQHF. The CDR3 bases are TGTGCCAGCAGTTACGCGGGAATAAGTCAGCCCCAGCATTTT. The chain combines TRBV6-2 or TRBV6-3 with TRBJ1-5; no clear D gene. Trimming took 2 bases from V and 6 from J, leaving 11 bases between them. This CDR3 region has 14 residues. Per the germline V gene, CDR1 is MNHEY and CDR2 is SVGEGT.